The 29 T cell receptor beta chains presented below share a single source sample, sequenced in a study of T cell responses to AZD1222 COVID-19 vaccine. The table came from immunoSEQ multiplex PCR; TCRdb's copy has only in-frame clones and leaves some out. Here the sample spans over 100,000 clones, almost 85% being singletons. This specimen consisted of peripheral blood, obtained 28 days after the second dose of the MenACWY control vaccine. Receptors originate from an adult who received the MenACWY meningococcal vaccine as a control.

In its sample, this clone was seen a few times. The chain couples TRBV5-1 to TRBJ2-7; 8 nucleotides line up with TRBD2. V was clipped by 4 bases and J by 1 base; unmatched bases: 10. This CDR3 region has 16 residues. In germline, CDR1 is SGHRS, CDR2 YFSETQ. Written as DNA, the CDR3 is TGCGCCAGCAGCGAGTACGGACTAGCAGTGTCCTACGAGCAGTACGTC. Translation gives CASSEYGLAVSYEQYV.

This chain links TRBV11-2 with TRBJ2-6; D perhaps matches TRBD1 (6 bases). V was shortened by 3 bases and J by 0 bases, with 18 bases between the two germline ends. CDR3 size: 19 residues. Germline loops: CDR1 SGHAT, CDR2 FQNNGV. CDR3 protein: CASSFGGTLAFSGANVLTF. CDR3 in DNA: TGTGCCAGCAGCTTTGGGGGCACGTTAGCTTTCTCTGGGGCCAACGTCCTGACTTTC.

The chain couples TRBV14 to TRBJ2-5; no definite D call. The CDR3 extends over 14 amino acids. Trimming pared 1 base from V and 1 base from J, leaving 7 bases between. Germline V gene lookup returns CDR1 SGHDN and CDR2 FVKESK. The CDR3 DNA reads as TGTGCCAGCAGCCAAGGCAGGACCCAAGAGACCCAGTACTTC. It specifies CASSQGRTQETQYF.

The chain is built from TRBV4-3 and TRBJ1-2; TRBD1 matches at 8 bases. V was clipped by 1 base and J by 2 bases; unmatched bases: 3. The CDR3 is made up of 15 amino acids. CDR1 is LGHNA, CDR2 YSLEER, per germline. The CDR3 nucleotides read TGCGCCAGCAGCCAAGGGGGACAGGCGAACTATGGCTACACCTTC. It translates to CASSQGGQANYGYTF.

The chain joins TRBV3-1 (or the pseudogene TRBV3-2) to TRBJ1-2; D remains ambiguous. Per germline, CDR1 LGHDT and CDR2 YNNKEL (reference sequence). The CDR3 is 15 residues long. V was pared by 1 base and J by 2 bases, with 11 bases between. The CDR3 nucleotides are TGTGCCAGCAGCCAAGTCCCTGCATCCAACTATGGCTACACCTTC. This codes for CASSQVPASNYGYTF.

The V gene is TRBV24-1, the J gene TRBJ2-1; D is possibly TRBD1 (5 bases). Trimming pared 3 bases from V and 2 bases from J, leaving 7 bases between. CDR3 size: 14 residues. Germline loops: CDR1 KGHDR, CDR2 SFDVKD. CDR3 residues: CATSDVGPYNEQFF. The CDR3 DNA reads as TGTGCCACCAGTGATGTGGGGCCCTACAATGAGCAGTTCTTC.

CDR3 in amino acids: CASSPRGWTSDTQYF. The CDR3, as DNA: TGTGCCAGCAGCCCGAGAGGCTGGACTAGCGATACGCAGTATTTT. This rearrangement joins TRBV11-3 to TRBJ2-3; 8 nucleotides align to TRBD2. The trim removed 5 bases at V and 6 bases at J, leaving 10 bases unmatched. CDR3 size: 15 residues. From germline, CDR1 is SGHNT and CDR2 YENEEA.

The V and J genes are TRBV25-1 and TRBJ2-2; 11 nucleotides agree with TRBD2. Germline CDR1 is MGHDK and CDR2 is SYGVNS. CDR3 length: 15 amino acids. The J segment lost 3 bases and the V segment lost 6 bases, leaving 3 bases of the junction unmatched. CDR3 coding DNA: TGTGCCAGCAGCCCGACTAGCGGGGACACCGGGGAGCTGTTTTTT. Encoded protein: CASSPTSGDTGELFF.

The chain combines TRBV9 with TRBJ1-2, with 8 positions matching TRBD1. CDR1 SGDLS and CDR2 YYNGEE come from the germline V gene. The CDR3 consists of 15 residues. After removal of 4 bases from V and 4 bases from J, the junction contained 9 bases not matched to a gene. Here the CDR3 DNA reads TGTGCCAGCAGCCCCGGGACAGGATCACTCTATGGCTACACCTTC. This encodes CASSPGTGSLYGYTF.

The chain has TRBV7-6 and TRBJ1-3, with 10 bases lining up with TRBD1. This CDR3 is 15 amino acids long. Germline loops: CDR1 SGHVS, CDR2 FNYEAQ. Unmatched junction bases numbered 6, after V lost 4 bases and J lost 6 bases. The CDR3: CASSSGQGWANTIYF. The CDR3 DNA reads TGTGCCAGCAGCTCGGGACAGGGGTGGGCAAACACCATATATTTT.

The rearrangement links TRBV9 to TRBJ1-2; D perhaps matches TRBD1 (6 bases). The CDR3 has 15 amino acids. Looked up from germline, CDR1 is SGDLS and CDR2 is YYNGEE. The ends were cut back, 0 bases at V and 4 bases at J, with 13 bases in the middle. CDR3 loop: CASSVATQGTYGYTF. CDR3 sequence (DNA): TGTGCCAGCAGCGTAGCTACACAGGGAACCTATGGCTACACCTTC.

The chain uses TRBV11-3 and TRBJ1-6, with D possibly TRBD1 on 6 matching bases. V dropped 5 bases and J dropped 2 bases, with 22 bases sitting between them. The CDR3 has 19 amino acids. CDR1 is SGHNT, CDR2 YENEEA, per germline. CDR3 in amino acids: CASSPGGLGASTYNSPLHF. CDR3 sequence (DNA): TGTGCCAGCAGCCCGGGGGGGCTGGGGGCAAGCACCTATAATTCACCCCTCCACTTT.

The chain is built from TRBV5-1 and TRBJ2-1; D is possibly TRBD2 (6 bases). Germline-derived CDR1 and CDR2 are SGHRS and YFSETQ. Trimming took off 2 bases at V and 9 bases at J, with 12 bases between the two ends. The CDR3 is made up of 13 amino acids. The CDR3 DNA sequence: TGCGCCAGCAGCTTAGGGACTCTGGGTGAGCAGTTCTTC. Protein product: CASSLGTLGEQFF.

CDR3: CASSLGDRGYTDTQYF. In DNA, the CDR3 is TGTGCCAGCAGCTTGGGAGACAGGGGGTACACAGATACGCAGTATTTT. The chain combines TRBV5-4 with TRBJ2-3, with 9 bases identical to TRBD1. Germline V CDR1 and CDR2: SGHNT, YYREEE (reference sequence). Trimming took 0 bases from V and 2 from J; bases not matched to a gene: 4. CDR3 size: 16 residues.

This chain uses TRBV30 with TRBJ2-2; TRBD2 matches at 12 bases. The CDR3 runs to 15 residues. J gave up 5 bases and V 0 bases, and 1 base lay outside the gene matches. From germline, CDR1 is GTSNPN and CDR2 SVGIG (reference sequence). Written as DNA, the CDR3 is TGTGCCTGGAGTGTACTAGCGGGAGGAACCGGGGAGCTGTTTTTT. It yields the protein CAWSVLAGGTGELFF. The complete variable domain, with remaining parts taken from reference TRBV30 and TRBJ2-2, reads SQTIHQWPATLVQPVGSPLSLECTVEGTSNPNLYWYRQAAGRGLQLLFYSVGIGQISSEVPQNLSASRPQDRQFILSSKKLLLSDSGFYLCAWSVLAGGTGELFFGEGSRLTVL.

In this sample, this clone turned up once. The chain combines TRBV7-8 with TRBJ2-7, with no clear D. This CDR3 region has 14 residues. V was shortened by 0 bases and J by 3 bases, with 9 bases between the two germline ends. CDR1 and CDR2 (germline): SGHVS, FQNEAQ. This chain's CDR3 is CASSLARKGYEQYV. The DNA of the CDR3 is TGTGCCAGCAGCTTAGCGAGGAAAGGCTACGAGCAGTACGTC.

The chain links TRBV3-1 (or the pseudogene TRBV3-2) to TRBJ2-5, with 9 bases fitting TRBD2. CDR1 is LGHDT and CDR2 is YNNKEL in the germline V gene (reference sequence). The CDR3 spans 15 residues. J gave up 5 bases and V 4 bases, and 8 bases lay outside the gene matches. CDR3 DNA: TGTGCCAGCAGCCTATCCAGCGGGGGGCAGGAGACCCAGTACTTC. It codes for CASSLSSGGQETQYF.

The chain is built from TRBV7-2 and TRBJ1-5; D remains unclear. The V gene's germline CDR1 is SGHTA and CDR2 FQGNSA. Trimming left V 2 bases short and J 2 bases short, with 19 bases between. CDR3 length: 18 residues. CDR3 region: CASSLSSGRSYGNQPQHF. The CDR3 DNA is TGTGCCAGCAGCTTAAGCTCGGGCAGATCCTATGGCAATCAGCCCCAGCATTTT.

The chain has TRBV27 and TRBJ1-2; D remains unclear. In germline, CDR1 is MNHEY, CDR2 SMNVEV (reference sequence). CDR3 size: 13 residues. Trimming cost V 2 bases and J 0 bases, with 4 bases left between them. CDR3 sequence: CASSLRPNYGYTF. CDR3 sequence (DNA): TGTGCCAGCAGTTTAAGGCCTAACTATGGCTACACCTTC.

The chain uses TRBV5-1 and TRBJ2-4, with TRBD1 matching 7 bases. Losses at the gene ends were 7 bases for V and 6 bases for J; bases not matched to a gene: 10. Germline assignment: CDR1 SGHRS and CDR2 YFSETQ. The CDR3 totals 14 residues. The CDR3 DNA reads as TGCGCCAGCTTCGAGGGGGCGGCGGGAAACATTCAGTACTTC. This sequence encodes CASFEGAAGNIQYF.

The CDR3 region has the DNA TGTGCCATCAGTGAAACGGGGGGCACTGAAGCTTTCTTT. This sequence encodes CAISETGGTEAFF. The chain is built from TRBV10-3 and TRBJ1-1, with D possibly matching TRBD1 (5 bases). The CDR3 contains 13 residues. The V and J ends lost 3 bases and 4 bases respectively, with 9 bases between them. CDR1 and CDR2 (germline): ENHRY, SYGVKD.

The chain has TRBV5-1 and TRBJ2-2; TRBD2 is a possible D gene (5 bases). The CDR3 runs to 14 residues. Trimming left V 0 bases short and J 4 bases short, with 7 bases between. Germline assignment: CDR1 SGHRS and CDR2 YFSETQ. Here the CDR3 reads CASSLGGITGELFF. CDR3 bases: TGCGCCAGCAGCTTGGGAGGGATCACCGGGGAGCTGTTTTTT.

V usage is TRBV5-8 and J usage is TRBJ2-7; the D gene is possibly TRBD1 (6 bases). Germline lookup yields CDR1 SGHTS and CDR2 YDEGEE. CDR3 length: 16 amino acids. V lost 6 bases and J lost 0, with 19 bases in between. DNA for the CDR3: TGTGCCAGCACCAGACATGGGGGCCGAAGCTCCTACGAGCAGTACTTC. Translated: CASTRHGGRSSYEQYF.

J is TRBJ2-2 and V is TRBV6-5, with TRBD1 matching 8 bases. The CDR3 sequence is 16 residues long. Germline V gene lookup returns CDR1 MNHEY and CDR2 SVGAGI. The V segment lost 2 bases and the J segment 5 bases; nucleotides outside the gene matches: 7. The CDR3: CASSYGAGGVTGELFF. The CDR3 DNA reads as TGTGCCAGCAGTTACGGGGCAGGGGGCGTTACCGGGGAGCTGTTTTTT.

The CDR3 loop reads CASRLGTAEYGYTF. The CDR3 coding sequence is TGCGCCAGCAGGCTCGGGACAGCAGAGTATGGCTACACCTTC. J is TRBJ1-2 and V is TRBV5-1; 7 bases line up with TRBD1. The CDR3 runs to 14 residues. In germline, CDR1 is SGHRS, CDR2 YFSETQ. The V and J ends lost 5 bases and 5 bases, in that order; junction bases with no gene match: 9.

The gene calls are TRBV5-1 and TRBJ2-2; TRBD2 agrees at 8 bases. The V and J ends lost 1 base and 1 base, in that order; junction bases with no gene match: 6. Per the germline V gene, CDR1 is SGHRS and CDR2 is YFSETQ. The CDR3 totals 17 residues. The CDR3 region is CASSLPAGALNTGELFF. The CDR3 DNA sequence: TGCGCCAGCAGCTTGCCAGCGGGGGCCCTGAACACCGGGGAGCTGTTTTTT.

The gene calls are TRBV5-1 and TRBJ1-2; 7 bases align to TRBD1. The CDR3 runs to 13 residues. Trimming cost V 0 bases and J 5 bases; bases outside gene matches: 1. CDR1 is SGHRS and CDR2 is YFSETQ in the germline V gene. In DNA, the CDR3 is TGCGCCAGCAGCTTGGGGACAGGTTATGGCTACACCTTC. Protein sequence: CASSLGTGYGYTF.

This chain links TRBV29-1 with TRBJ1-2; a weak D match, TRBD1 (5 bases). V was trimmed by 6 bases and J by 1 base, leaving 15 bases between them. Germline V lookup: CDR1 SQVTM, CDR2 ANQGSEA. The CDR3 loop spans 14 amino acids. DNA of the CDR3: TGCAGCGTCGAAAACAGACAGCTTAACTATGGCTACACCTTC. Encoded protein: CSVENRQLNYGYTF.

This clone was picked up one time. As the CDR3 is not closed by the conserved phenylalanine or tryptophan, this likely results from a read error. The DNA is omitted, as the CDR3 cannot be located on it reliably, and the CDR3 follows TCRdb's listing. The chain is built from TRBV5-5 and TRBJ1-3; the table's D call of TRBD1 was not tested on the DNA. The germline CDR1 and CDR2 sequences are SGHKS and YYEKEE (reference sequence). Counting both end residues, the CDR3 totals 13 amino acids. The CDR3 sequence: CASSSRDRREHAV.